This section outlines one T cell receptor (beta chain) sequence together with its context. Antigen specificity is unknown. Repertoires were generated with immunoSEQ multiplex PCR, while TCRdb's copy carries only in-frame clones and drops some. The table lists around 50,000 clones, 93% of them singletons. This entry belongs to a study of cytomegalovirus exposure and HLA in healthy donors. Study outcomes and limitations: Among TCR sequences, most were rare, though some public TCRs appeared in many donors. Subsequent analysis revealed that first-cohort TCR clusters tended to co-occur in the 95 to 150 validation repertoires.

The 120-subject validation cohort, separate from the roughly 700-subject first cohort, included the donors. This CDR3 contains 13 residues. Germline V gene lookup returns CDR1 SGHVS and CDR2 FQNEAQ. J lost 6 bases, V lost 5 bases, and 6 bases had no gene match. The J gene is TRBJ2-7, the V gene TRBV7-8, with 8 bases lining up with TRBD1. Sequenced material: PBMCs. This TCR derives from a woman younger than 30 in good health and CMV-seronegative. For the CDR3, the DNA is TGTGCCAGCAGCCTTGACAGGGGTAGCGAGCAGTACGTC. It is translated as CASSLDRGSEQYV.